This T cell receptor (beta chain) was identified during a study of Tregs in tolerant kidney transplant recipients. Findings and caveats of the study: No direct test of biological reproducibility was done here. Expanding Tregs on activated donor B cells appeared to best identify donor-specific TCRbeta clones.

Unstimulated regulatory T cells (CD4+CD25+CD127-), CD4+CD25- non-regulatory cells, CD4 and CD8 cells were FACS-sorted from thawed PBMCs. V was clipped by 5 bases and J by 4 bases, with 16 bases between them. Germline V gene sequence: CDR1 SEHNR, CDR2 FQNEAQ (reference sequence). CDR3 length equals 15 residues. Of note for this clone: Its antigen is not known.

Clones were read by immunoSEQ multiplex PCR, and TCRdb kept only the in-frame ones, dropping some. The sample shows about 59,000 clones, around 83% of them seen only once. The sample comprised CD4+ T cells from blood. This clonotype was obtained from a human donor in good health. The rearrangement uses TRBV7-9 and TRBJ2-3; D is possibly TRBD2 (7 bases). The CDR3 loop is CASSPTWGGSDTQYF. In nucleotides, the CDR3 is TGTGCCAGCAGCCCGACATGGGGGGGCTCAGATACGCAGTATTTT.